This entry concerns a single T cell receptor (beta chain). No antigen is known for it. A read error is possible here, since a much larger clone lies one base away. This CDR3 fails to terminate in the conserved phenylalanine or tryptophan, so it likely reflects a read error. Sample time point: sample taken at primary tumor resection. The donor population consisted of roughly 70 patients with untreated, early-stage non-small cell lung cancer. TCRdb ran MiXCR on the 5' RACE reads and lists one entry per CDR3 protein. The sample shows about 3,400 distinct CDR3 sequences, roughly 6.2% of them seen only once. The data stem from a study of spatial heterogeneity in lung cancer. The overall study: In tumor regions TCR transcript counts correlated strongly with a matched bulk RNA-seq T cell module score. Findings and limits, study-wide: Counts that tracked tumor mutation counts were those of expanded intratumoral alpha and beta TCRs.

Germline-derived CDR1 and CDR2 are SGHRS and YFSETQ. V was pared by 4 bases and J by 4 bases, with 12 bases between. The CDR3 covers 14 residues. This material consisted of lung tumor tissue, taken at surgery. This sequence joins TRBV5-1 and TRBJ2-1; a weak D match, TRBD2 (5 bases). This receptor was obtained from a female donor with early-stage non-small cell lung cancer. CDR3 nucleotides: TGCGCCAGCAGCGAAGAGGGCGGGTACAATGAGCAGTTCTTG. It codes for CASSEEGGYNEQFL.